Presented here are 5 T cell receptor beta chains from one specimen sequenced in a study of graft-versus-host responses after intestinal transplantation. What these receptors recognize is not known. Clones were sequenced by immunoSEQ multiplex PCR, and TCRdb holds only the in-frame ones, with some missing. This sample carries some 93,000 clones, roughly 91% of them seen once, and the ten largest clones take around 0.53%. This sample comprised unstimulated CD8+ T cells sorted from spleen or lymph node cells, obtained before intestinal transplant. The source is a human donor who received an intestinal transplant.

The chain is built from TRBV6-1 and TRBJ1-3, with 8 bases matching TRBD1. Per the germline V gene, CDR1 is MNHNS and CDR2 is SASEGT. The CDR3 extends over 15 amino acids. Trimming cost V 6 bases and J 0 bases; bases outside gene matches: 4. Here the CDR3 reads CASSRDRNSGNTIYF. The CDR3 DNA reads TGTGCCAGCAGCCGGGACAGGAACTCTGGAAACACCATATATTTT.

CDR3 loop: CASSFDILSTDTQYF. DNA of the CDR3: TGCGCCAGCAGCTTTGACATCCTTAGCACAGATACGCAGTATTTT. This rearrangement joins TRBV5-1 to TRBJ2-3; no definite D call. The CDR3 sequence is 15 residues long. Trimming stripped 2 bases from V and 0 bases from J, with 10 bases between. Germline loops: CDR1 SGHRS, CDR2 YFSETQ.

The chain is built from TRBV4-1 and TRBJ2-2; D remains ambiguous. The CDR3 consists of 14 residues. Trimming took off 4 bases at V and 6 bases at J, with 12 bases between the two ends. Germline CDR1 and CDR2: MGHRA and YSYEKL. CDR3 loop: CASSPLSRAGELFF. Here the CDR3 DNA reads TGCGCCAGCAGCCCTTTGTCCCGGGCCGGGGAGCTGTTTTTT.

This rearrangement joins TRBV30 to TRBJ1-1; D uncertain. There are 13 residues in the CDR3. Germline CDR1 and CDR2: GTSNPN and SVGIG (reference sequence). The ends were cut back, 4 bases at V and 1 base at J, with 10 bases in the middle. For the CDR3, the DNA is TGTGCCTGGAATGACGGCGGGAACACTGAAGCTTTCTTT. This codes for CAWNDGGNTEAFF.

The rearrangement uses TRBV30 and TRBJ2-5; D is perhaps TRBD1 (7 bases). The CDR3 runs 17 residues. CDR1 is GTSNPN and CDR2 is SVGIG in the germline V gene (reference sequence). This CDR3 is CAGRSTGDSPRRETQYF. CDR3 nucleotides: TGTGCTGGACGGTCTACGGGGGACAGCCCCCGCAGGGAGACCCAGTACTTC.